This TCR beta chain comes out of a study of T-cell memory formation after mild COVID-19. This clonotype showed up many times. Antigen unknown. TCR alpha and TCR beta cDNA libraries carrying sample barcodes and UMIs were produced by 5'RACE using constant-segment primers. MiXCR was run by TCRdb on the 5' RACE reads, yielding one entry per CDR3 protein. In the table there are 300,000 to 400,000 distinct CDR3 sequences, 10% to 15% of which are singletons. Trimming cost V 6 bases and J 5 bases, with 13 bases left between them. The CDR3 has 14 amino acids. The germline V gene has CDR1 SEHNR and CDR2 FQNEAQ (reference sequence). Study-wide results and limits: Most CD4+ clones that shrank were in CM and EM, while CD8+ ones turned up in EMRA. Cross-reactive memory appears to have joined, as suggested by some responding clones showing up in pre-infection memory.

V gene TRBV7-9 combines with J gene TRBJ2-2, with D perhaps matching TRBD1 or TRBD2 (5 bases each). Sequencing was done on a sample of PBMCs or a T cell subset sorted from them (not recorded which). This receptor was obtained from a man aged 18 to 30 who had mild COVID-19 (a few samples of this study predate the infection). Cell type and time point are not known. The CDR3 sequence: CASRNAGATGELFF. The CDR3, as DNA: TGTGCCAGCAGAAACGCCGGGGCTACCGGGGAGCTGTTTTTT.